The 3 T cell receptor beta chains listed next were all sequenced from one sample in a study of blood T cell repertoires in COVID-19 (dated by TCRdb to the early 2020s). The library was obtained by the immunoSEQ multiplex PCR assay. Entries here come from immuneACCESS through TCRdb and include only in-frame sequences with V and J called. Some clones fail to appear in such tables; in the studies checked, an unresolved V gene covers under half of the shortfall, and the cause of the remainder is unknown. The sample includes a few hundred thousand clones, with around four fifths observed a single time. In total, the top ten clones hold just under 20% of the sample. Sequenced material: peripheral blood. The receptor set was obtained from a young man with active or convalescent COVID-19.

The CDR3 spells CASSLNLAGGLINNEQFF. In DNA, the CDR3 is TGTGCCAGCAGCTTAAATTTAGCGGGAGGGCTCATAAACAATGAGCAGTTCTTC. The chain combines TRBV7-8 with TRBJ2-1; 11 bases map to TRBD2. V trimming: 2 bases; J trimming: 5 bases; junction bases outside the gene matches: 11. The CDR3 totals 18 residues. Germline CDR1 SGHVS, CDR2 FQNEAQ.

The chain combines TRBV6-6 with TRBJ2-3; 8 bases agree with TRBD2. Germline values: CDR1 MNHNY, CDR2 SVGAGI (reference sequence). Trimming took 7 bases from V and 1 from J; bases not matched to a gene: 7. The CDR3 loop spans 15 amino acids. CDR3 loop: CASKTLRGGTDTQYF. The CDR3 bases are TGTGCCAGCAAAACCCTGCGGGGGGGCACAGATACGCAGTATTTT.

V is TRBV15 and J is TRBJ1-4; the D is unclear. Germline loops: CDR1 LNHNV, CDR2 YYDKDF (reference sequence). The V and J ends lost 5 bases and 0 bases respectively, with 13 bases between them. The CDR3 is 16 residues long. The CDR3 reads CATSPIPQTTNEKLFF. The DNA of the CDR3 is TGTGCCACCAGCCCCATCCCACAGACAACTAATGAAAAACTGTTTTTT. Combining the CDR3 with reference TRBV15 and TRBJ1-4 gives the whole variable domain DAMVIQNPRYQVTQFGKPVTLSCSQTLNHNVMYWYQQKSSQAPKLLFHYYDKDFNNEADTPDNFQSRRPNTSFCFLDIRSPGLGDTAMYLCATSPIPQTTNEKLFFGSGTQLSVL.